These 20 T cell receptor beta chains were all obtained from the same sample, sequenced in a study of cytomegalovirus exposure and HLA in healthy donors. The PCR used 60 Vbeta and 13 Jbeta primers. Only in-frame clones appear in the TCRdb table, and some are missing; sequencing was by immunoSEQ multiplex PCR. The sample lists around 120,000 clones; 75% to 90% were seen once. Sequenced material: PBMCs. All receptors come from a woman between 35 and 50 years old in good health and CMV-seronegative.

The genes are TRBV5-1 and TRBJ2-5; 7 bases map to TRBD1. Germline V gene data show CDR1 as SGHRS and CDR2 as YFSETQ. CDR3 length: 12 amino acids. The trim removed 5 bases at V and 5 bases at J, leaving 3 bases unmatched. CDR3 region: CASRQGWETQYF. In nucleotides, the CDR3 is TGCGCCAGCAGACAGGGGTGGGAGACCCAGTACTTC.

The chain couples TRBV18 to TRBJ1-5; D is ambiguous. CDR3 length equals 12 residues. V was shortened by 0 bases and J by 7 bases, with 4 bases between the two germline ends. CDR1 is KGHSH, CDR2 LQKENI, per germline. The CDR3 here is CASSPPGQPQHF. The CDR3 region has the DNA TGTGCCAGCTCACCACCCGGGCAGCCCCAGCATTTT.

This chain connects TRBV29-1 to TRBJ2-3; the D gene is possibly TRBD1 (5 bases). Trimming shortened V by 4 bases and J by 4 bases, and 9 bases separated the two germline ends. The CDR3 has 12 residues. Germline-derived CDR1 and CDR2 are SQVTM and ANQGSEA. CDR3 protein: CSVGKGSDTQYF. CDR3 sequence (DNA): TGCAGCGTTGGAAAGGGGTCAGATACGCAGTATTTT.

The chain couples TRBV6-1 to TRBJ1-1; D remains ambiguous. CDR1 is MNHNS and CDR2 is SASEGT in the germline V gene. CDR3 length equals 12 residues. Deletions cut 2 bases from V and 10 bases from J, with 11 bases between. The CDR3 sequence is CASSEQTLGAFF. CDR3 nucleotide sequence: TGTGCCAGCAGTGAACAGACTTTGGGAGCTTTCTTT.

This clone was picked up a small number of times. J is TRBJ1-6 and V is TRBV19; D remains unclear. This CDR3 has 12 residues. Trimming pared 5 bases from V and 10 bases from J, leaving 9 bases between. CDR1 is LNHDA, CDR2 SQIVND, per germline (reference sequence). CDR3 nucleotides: TGTGCCAGTAGTTCCCTAGAGTCACCCCTCCACTTT. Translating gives CASSSLESPLHF.

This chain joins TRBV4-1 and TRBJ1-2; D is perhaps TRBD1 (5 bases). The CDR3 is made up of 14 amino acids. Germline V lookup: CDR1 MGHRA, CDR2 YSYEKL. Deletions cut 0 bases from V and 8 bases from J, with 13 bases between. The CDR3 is CASSQDPKGRGYTF. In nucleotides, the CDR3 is TGCGCCAGCAGCCAAGACCCCAAGGGGCGCGGCTACACCTTC.

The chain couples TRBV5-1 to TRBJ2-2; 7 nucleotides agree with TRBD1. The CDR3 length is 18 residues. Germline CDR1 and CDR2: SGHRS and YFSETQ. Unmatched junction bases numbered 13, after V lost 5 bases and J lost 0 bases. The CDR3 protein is CASSPGPTGQSNTGELFF. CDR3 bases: TGCGCCAGCAGTCCTGGCCCCACGGGACAGTCGAACACCGGGGAGCTGTTTTTT.

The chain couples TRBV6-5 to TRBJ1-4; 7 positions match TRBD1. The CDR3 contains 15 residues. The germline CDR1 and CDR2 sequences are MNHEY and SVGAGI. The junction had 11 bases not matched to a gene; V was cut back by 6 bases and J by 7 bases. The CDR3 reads CASSNRQGSGEKLFF. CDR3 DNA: TGTGCCAGCAGCAACCGACAGGGCTCGGGTGAAAAACTGTTTTTT.

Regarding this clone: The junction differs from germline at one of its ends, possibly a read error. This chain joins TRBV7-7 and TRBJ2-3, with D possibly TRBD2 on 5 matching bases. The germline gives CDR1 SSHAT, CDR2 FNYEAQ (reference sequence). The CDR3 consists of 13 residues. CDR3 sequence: CASSLFGADTQYF. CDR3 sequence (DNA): TGTGCTAGCAGCTTATTCGGGGCAGATACGCAGTATTTT.

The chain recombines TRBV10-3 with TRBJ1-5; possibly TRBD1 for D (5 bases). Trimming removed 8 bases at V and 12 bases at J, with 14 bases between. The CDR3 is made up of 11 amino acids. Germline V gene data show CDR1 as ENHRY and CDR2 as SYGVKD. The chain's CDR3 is CAISDGGGQHF. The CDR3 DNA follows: TGTGCCATCTCGGACGGCGGGGGCCAGCATTTT.

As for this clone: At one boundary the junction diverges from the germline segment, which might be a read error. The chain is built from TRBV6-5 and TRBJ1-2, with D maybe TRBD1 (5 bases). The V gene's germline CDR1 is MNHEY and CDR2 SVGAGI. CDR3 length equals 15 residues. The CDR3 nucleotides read TGTCCCAGCAGTCCCCTGGGGCAGGGAGGGGATGGCTACACCTTC. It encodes CPSSPLGQGGDGYTF.

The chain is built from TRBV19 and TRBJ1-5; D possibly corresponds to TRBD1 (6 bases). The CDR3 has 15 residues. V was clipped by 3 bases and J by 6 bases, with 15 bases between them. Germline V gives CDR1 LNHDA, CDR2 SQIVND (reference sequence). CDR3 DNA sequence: TGTGCCAGTAGTATCATCTCAAGGGGGGGTCAGCCCCAGCATTTT. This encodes CASSIISRGGQPQHF.

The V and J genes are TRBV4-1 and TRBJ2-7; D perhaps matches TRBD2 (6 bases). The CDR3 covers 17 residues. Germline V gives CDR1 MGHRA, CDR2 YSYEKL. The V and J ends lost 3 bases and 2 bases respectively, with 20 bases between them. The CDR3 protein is CASSHGGGGQGTYEQYF. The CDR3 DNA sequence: TGCGCCAGCAGCCATGGGGGAGGAGGGCAGGGTACCTACGAGCAGTACTTC.

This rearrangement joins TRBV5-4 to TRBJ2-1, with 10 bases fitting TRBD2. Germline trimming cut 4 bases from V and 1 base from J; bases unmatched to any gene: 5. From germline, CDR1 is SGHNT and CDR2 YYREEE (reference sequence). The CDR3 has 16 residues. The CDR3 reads CASSRDSGGSYNEQFF. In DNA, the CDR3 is TGTGCCAGCAGCAGGGATAGCGGGGGGTCCTACAATGAGCAGTTCTTC.

The CDR3 spells CASRRTGITGELFF. CDR3 nucleotides: TGTGCCAGCAGGCGGACAGGGATCACCGGGGAGCTGTTTTTT. The gene calls are TRBV28 and TRBJ2-2, with TRBD1 matching over 8 bases. Germline CDR1 reads MDHEN; CDR2 reads SYDVKM. The CDR3 runs 14 residues. With 6 bases clipped from V and 4 bases from J, the junction kept 4 bases outside the gene matches.

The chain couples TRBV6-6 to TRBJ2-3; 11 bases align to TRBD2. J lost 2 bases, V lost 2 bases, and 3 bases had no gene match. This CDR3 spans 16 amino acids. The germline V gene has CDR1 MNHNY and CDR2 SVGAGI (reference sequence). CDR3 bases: TGTGCCAGCAGTTACCTAGCGGGGGGCAACACAGATACGCAGTATTTT. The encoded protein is CASSYLAGGNTDTQYF.

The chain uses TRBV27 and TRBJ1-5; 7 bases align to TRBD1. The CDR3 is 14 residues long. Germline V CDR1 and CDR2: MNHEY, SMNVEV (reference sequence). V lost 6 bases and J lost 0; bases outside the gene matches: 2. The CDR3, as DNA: TGTGCCAGCAGCCGACAGGGTAGCAATCAGCCCCAGCATTTT. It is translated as CASSRQGSNQPQHF.

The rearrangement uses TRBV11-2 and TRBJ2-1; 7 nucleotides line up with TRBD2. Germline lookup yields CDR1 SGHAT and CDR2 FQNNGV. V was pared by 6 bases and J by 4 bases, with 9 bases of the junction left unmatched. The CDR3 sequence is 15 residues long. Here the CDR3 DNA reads TGTGCCAGCAGACCCATAGCGGGCCGTTACAATGAGCAGTTCTTC. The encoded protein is CASRPIAGRYNEQFF.

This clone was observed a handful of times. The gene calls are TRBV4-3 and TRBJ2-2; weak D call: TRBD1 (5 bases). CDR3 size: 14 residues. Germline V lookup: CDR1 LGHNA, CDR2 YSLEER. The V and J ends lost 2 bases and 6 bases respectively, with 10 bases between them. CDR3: CASSQSRGAGELFF. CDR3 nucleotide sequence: TGCGCCAGCAGCCAAAGTAGGGGCGCCGGGGAGCTGTTTTTT.

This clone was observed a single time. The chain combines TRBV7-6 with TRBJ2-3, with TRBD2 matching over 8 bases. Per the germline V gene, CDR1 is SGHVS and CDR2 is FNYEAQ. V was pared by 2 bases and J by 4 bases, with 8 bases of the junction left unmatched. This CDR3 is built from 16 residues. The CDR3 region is CASSLFYGGGADTQYF. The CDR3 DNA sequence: TGTGCCAGCAGCTTATTCTACGGGGGGGGAGCAGATACGCAGTATTTT.